The TCR beta chain described here comes from a study of control samples from healthy donors and cancer patients. The data were produced by immunoSEQ multiplex PCR, yet TCRdb's version contains in-frame clones alone and is incomplete. The sample contains about 250,000 clones, 82% of which appear only once. V lost 3 bases, J lost 4 bases, and 13 bases lay in between. Per germline, CDR1 SGDLS and CDR2 YYNGEE. This CDR3 comprises 15 residues. V is TRBV9 and J is TRBJ1-4; D is uncertain. The origin of this receptor is a woman aged 55-75 years with lung cancer. Sequencing input: PBMCs. The CDR3 DNA reads TGTGCCAGCAGCGCAACCAGTTGGGTTAATGAAAAACTGTTTTTT. Its protein product is CASSATSWVNEKLFF.